This T cell receptor beta chain was identified in a study of Ad26.COV2.S vaccination and SARS-CoV-2 variants (dated by TCRdb to the early 2020s). For the study in its entirety: Sequencing of the TCRbeta repertoire served to evaluate the specificity and breadth of SARS-CoV-2-reactive T cell receptors following Ad26.COV2.S vaccination. The TCR-sequenced set comprised approximately 30 samples: roughly 19 Ad26.COV2.S vaccine recipients, 5 placebo recipients and 8 SARS-CoV-2 convalescent individuals. Study-wide conclusions, independent of this receptor: After vaccination, spike-specific CD8+ and CD4+ T cell responses were reported to show substantial breadth. Non-spike TCR breadth was comparable between vaccine and placebo recipients, consistent with the vaccine containing only spike. The authors noted that the TCR breadth and depth analyses may have underestimated total T cell responses. Higher spike-specific TCR breadth was observed in Ad26.COV2.S recipients than in placebo recipients (P = 0.0014).

Sample time point, as interpreted from the label and publication: individuals recovered from natural SARS-CoV-2 infection. TCRbeta CDR3 regions were sequenced with the immunoSEQ Assay. After extraction, genomic DNA underwent amplification by bias-controlled multiplex PCR, followed by high-throughput sequencing. In the source study's methods: Collapsing and filtering of sequences were performed to quantify the absolute abundance of each unique TCRbeta CDR3 region. T cell fraction was estimated by normalizing TCRbeta template counts to usable DNA, which was measured by amplifying reference genes present in all nucleated cells. Repertoire TCRs were annotated as SARS-CoV-2-specific when V gene, CDR3 amino acid sequence and J gene were exactly matched to a known reactive TCR set. The reference SARS-CoV-2 TCR set was derived from MIRA and filtered for enrichment in COVID-19-positive ImmuneCODE repertoires, a step that removed public or cross-reactive TCRs. Using the MIRA antigens, annotated TCRs were further analysed by specific ORF or by position within an ORF. Breadth was defined as annotated unique rearrangements over total unique productive rearrangements; depth was the summed frequency of those rearrangements. Two-sided Wilcoxon rank-sum tests were applied when comparing TCR breadth between groups. TCRdb took over this immuneACCESS table, retaining in-frame rearrangements with V and J assigned. Such tables are incomplete; in checked studies, under half of the missing clones stem from an unresolved V gene, and the remainder is unexplained. D and trimming come from the DNA, and the V and J calls and clone size come from that table. This sample is represented by 300,000 to 450,000 clones; about 92% of them were singletons. The ten largest clones represent under 4% of the sample.

V is pruned by 3 bases and J by 4 bases, leaving 4 bases of the junction without a gene match. The germline V gene yields SGDLS for CDR1 and YYNGEE for CDR2. Spanning cysteine to phenylalanine, the CDR3 consists of 14 amino acids. Only CDR3 DNA remains: 42 bases, in frame from the first base. A remark on this clone: Its antigen remains unidentified. No much larger clonotype is one base removed from it; base qualities were not supplied.

The chain was built from TRBV9 and TRBJ1-2, and 9 junctional nucleotides match TRBD1. This receptor was obtained from a human donor who had recovered from COVID-19. This material consisted of peripheral blood, taken after recovery from COVID-19. The nucleotide sequence reads TGTGCCAGCAGCGACGGACAGGGGACCTATGGCTACACCTTC. Its amino acids are CASSDGQGTYGYTF.